The clone carrying this T cell receptor beta chain was recorded a few times. This specimen belongs to a study of T cell changes during pregnancy in multiple sclerosis. Germline CDR1 and CDR2: SNHLY and FYNNEI. V lost 11 bases to trimming and J lost 6 bases; unmatched junction nucleotides: 15. This CDR3 is 15 amino acids long. TCRdb's table, derived via immunoSEQ multiplex PCR, lists solely in-frame clones and lacks some. The sample carries tens of thousands of clones, 85% to 95% recorded once. The chain combines TRBV2 with TRBJ2-2, with 7 bases aligning to TRBD2. The sequenced sample was CD8+ T cells from peripheral blood mononuclear cells, obtained in the first trimester of pregnancy. The receptor was isolated from a female donor with multiple sclerosis, enrolled in a pregnancy study. The chain's CDR3 is CASGGGLVPSGELFF. The CDR3 region has the DNA TGTGCCTCCGGGGGAGGGCTAGTGCCGTCCGGGGAGCTGTTTTTT. Complete variable domain (other parts from reference TRBV2 and TRBJ2-2): EPEVTQTPSHQVTQMGQEVILRCVPISNHLYFYWYRQILGQKVEFLVSFYNNEISEKSEIFDDQFSVERPDGSNFTLKIRSTKLEDSAMYFCASGGGLVPSGELFFGEGSRLTVL.